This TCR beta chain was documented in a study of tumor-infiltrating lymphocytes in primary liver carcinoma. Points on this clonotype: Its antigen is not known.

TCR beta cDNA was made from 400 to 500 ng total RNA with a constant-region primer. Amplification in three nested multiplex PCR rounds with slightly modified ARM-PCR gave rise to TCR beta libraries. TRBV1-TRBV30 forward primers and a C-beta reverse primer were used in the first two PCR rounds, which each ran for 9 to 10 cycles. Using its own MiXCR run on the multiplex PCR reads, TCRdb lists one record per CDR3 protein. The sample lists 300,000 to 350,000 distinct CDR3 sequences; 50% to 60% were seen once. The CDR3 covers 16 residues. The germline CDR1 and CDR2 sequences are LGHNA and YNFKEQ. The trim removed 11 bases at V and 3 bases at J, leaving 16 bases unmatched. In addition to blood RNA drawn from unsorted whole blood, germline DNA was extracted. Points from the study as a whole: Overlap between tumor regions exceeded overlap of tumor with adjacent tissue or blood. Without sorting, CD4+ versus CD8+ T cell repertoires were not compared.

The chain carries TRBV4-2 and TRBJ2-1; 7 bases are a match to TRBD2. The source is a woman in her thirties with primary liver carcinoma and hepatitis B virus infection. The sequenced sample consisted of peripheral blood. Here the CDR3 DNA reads TGTGCCTGCATCCAAGATCAAGGACTAGGCTACAATGAGCAGTTCTTC. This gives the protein CACIQDQGLGYNEQFF.